This TCR beta chain was sequenced in a study of blood T cell repertoires in COVID-19. Sequencing was performed with immunoSEQ multiplex PCR; in TCRdb, only in-frame clones are kept and a portion is missing. The repertoire includes 330,000 or so clones, roughly 90% of them detected once, and just under 4% sits in the top ten. The CDR3 totals 16 residues. Trimming cost V 4 bases and J 0 bases, with 15 bases left between them. The germline V gene encodes CDR1 SGHNT and CDR2 YYREEE (reference sequence). The source material was peripheral blood. The chain couples TRBV5-4 to TRBJ2-3; D might be TRBD1 (6 bases). The source is a woman aged 60 to 75 with COVID-19, enrolled during active disease. Here the CDR3 reads CASSTGTRRSTDTQYF. DNA for the CDR3: TGTGCCAGCAGCACAGGGACGAGAAGAAGCACAGATACGCAGTATTTT.